The 10 T cell receptor beta chains given below trace back to one sample, sequenced in a study of T cell responses to AZD1222 COVID-19 vaccine. The method was immunoSEQ multiplex PCR; TCRdb's version includes in-frame clones alone and lacks a portion of them. The sample gives 250,000 to 300,000 clones, almost 95% of which show up once; 0.5% to 0.7% is in the top ten. The sample here was peripheral blood, taken 28 days after the second AZD1222 dose. These receptors all stem from an adult who received the AZD1222 COVID-19 vaccine.

This rearrangement joins TRBV19 to TRBJ2-7, with TRBD2 as a possible D gene (5 bases). Trimming removed 3 bases from V and 2 bases from J, with 8 bases in between. Germline V CDR1 and CDR2: LNHDA, SQIVND (reference sequence). This CDR3 has 13 residues. The CDR3 DNA is TGTGCCAGTAGTATCGGGATAGCCTACGAGCAGTACTTC. Encoded protein: CASSIGIAYEQYF.

The V gene is TRBV6-5, the J gene TRBJ1-6; 7 positions agree with TRBD1. Germline trimming cut 6 bases from V and 9 bases from J; bases unmatched to any gene: 8. The CDR3 runs 14 residues. Per the germline V gene, CDR1 is MNHEY and CDR2 is SVGAGI. The DNA for the CDR3 is TGTGCCAGCAGAACCGGGACAGCGTTTTCACCCCTCCACTTT. This encodes CASRTGTAFSPLHF.

V gene TRBV5-6 combines with J gene TRBJ2-3; D gene unclear. Trimming shortened V by 2 bases and J by 3 bases, and 7 bases separated the two germline ends. This CDR3 is built from 13 residues. Germline values: CDR1 SGHDT, CDR2 YYEEEE. Here the CDR3 DNA reads TGTGCCAGCAGCTTATTTGGTACAGATACGCAGTATTTT. This codes for CASSLFGTDTQYF.

The chain couples TRBV18 to TRBJ1-1; TRBD1 might be the D (5 bases). The ends were cut back, 1 base at V and 4 bases at J, with 10 bases in the middle. Germline CDR1 KGHSH, CDR2 LQKENI. The CDR3 runs to 14 residues. CDR3 nucleotides: TGTGCCAGCTCACCACGAGACAGAGGCACTGAAGCTTTCTTT. Encoded protein: CASSPRDRGTEAFF.

V gene TRBV7-8 combines with J gene TRBJ2-5, with TRBD2 as a possible D gene (6 bases). Germline values: CDR1 SGHVS, CDR2 FQNEAQ. This CDR3 has 14 amino acids. Trimming stripped 0 bases from V and 5 bases from J, with 10 bases between. Here the CDR3 DNA reads TGTGCCAGCAGCTTAGCGCCAGGGAGGGAGACCCAGTACTTC. It encodes CASSLAPGRETQYF.

The CDR3 DNA reads as TGTGCCAGCGGACAGGGAGGCAATGGCTACACCTTC. Translation: CASGQGGNGYTF. This chain connects TRBV3-1 (or the pseudogene TRBV3-2) to TRBJ1-2; TRBD1 aligns across 8 bases. Germline CDR1 is LGHDT and CDR2 is YNNKEL (reference sequence). Germline trimming cut 8 bases from V and 6 bases from J; bases unmatched to any gene: 5. CDR3 length: 12 amino acids.

This clone was seen a single time. The CDR3 coding sequence is TGTGCCAGCAGGACAGGGAGAAGGATAAATCAGCCCCAGCATTTT. It is translated as CASRTGRRINQPQHF. The J gene is TRBJ1-5, the V gene TRBV28; 7 bases are a match to TRBD1. Germline values: CDR1 MDHEN, CDR2 SYDVKM. This CDR3 is built from 15 residues. Trimming took 6 bases from V and 4 from J; bases not matched to a gene: 9.

The chain recombines TRBV6-5 with TRBJ2-7; 7 bases are shared with TRBD2. The CDR3 is 14 amino acids. The germline CDR1 and CDR2 sequences are MNHEY and SVGAGI. The V and J ends lost 0 bases and 2 bases, in that order; junction bases with no gene match: 1. CDR3 DNA: TGTGCCAGCAGTTACTCGGGGGGGACCTACGAGCAGTACTTC. Its protein product is CASSYSGGTYEQYF.

The chain links TRBV9 to TRBJ1-1; TRBD1 is a possible D gene (5 bases). CDR1 SGDLS and CDR2 YYNGEE come from the germline V gene. There are 15 residues in the CDR3. The germline V and J ends were trimmed by 4 bases and 6 bases, with 19 bases remaining between them. CDR3 in amino acids: CASSPRAGSRSEAFF. The DNA of the CDR3 is TGTGCCAGCAGCCCCCGAGCAGGGAGTAGGTCTGAAGCTTTCTTT.

The chain links TRBV10-3 to TRBJ1-2, with no clear D. Germline assignment: CDR1 ENHRY and CDR2 SYGVKD. V was trimmed by 0 bases and J by 8 bases, leaving 13 bases between them. This CDR3 comprises 14 residues. The CDR3 here is CAISESEGAGGYTF. In DNA form, the CDR3 reads TGTGCCATCAGTGAGTCGGAGGGCGCGGGAGGCTACACCTTC.